One sample yielded the 2 T cell receptor beta chains listed below, sequenced in a study of spatial heterogeneity in lung cancer. TCRdb reanalysed the 5' RACE reads using MiXCR and keeps one entry per CDR3 protein. The repertoire consists of 4,000 to 5,000 distinct CDR3 sequences, with 9.8% occurring once and the leading ten covering 46%. Specified time point: sample taken at primary tumor resection. The authors sequenced whole RNA from tumor, nontumor lung or frozen PBMC without sorting. Specimen: PBMCs, collected at surgery. The receptors here all came from a male donor with early-stage non-small cell lung cancer.

The sample holds a few counts of this clonotype. This sequence joins TRBV2 and TRBJ2-7; D uncertain. This CDR3 is 16 amino acids long. Trimming took off 1 base at V and 4 bases at J, with 17 bases between the two ends. Germline CDR1 reads SNHLY; CDR2 reads FYNNEI. CDR3 coding DNA: TGTGCCAGCAGTGAAGACGGCAGCAATGAGGTATACGAGCAGTACTTC. It specifies CASSEDGSNEVYEQYF.

This clonotype was seen ten or more times. This chain connects TRBV6-5 to TRBJ2-7; no definite D call. V was clipped by 0 bases and J by 2 bases, with 11 bases between them. Germline assignment: CDR1 MNHEY and CDR2 SVGAGI. This CDR3 is 15 amino acids long. The CDR3 is CASSYSRPGTYEQYF. CDR3 in DNA: TGTGCCAGCAGTTACTCGAGACCAGGCACCTACGAGCAGTACTTC.